The rows below give T cell receptor beta chains drawn from one sample of a study of blood T cell repertoires in COVID-19. The assay was immunoSEQ multiplex PCR, and TCRdb's table has in-frame clones only and misses some. The sample lists 250,000 to 300,000 clones, about nine tenths occurring once. The sample was peripheral blood. The receptors here all came from a man in his forties or fifties with acute or convalescent COVID-19. Both conserved end residues are part of each CDR3. D genes are given only for firm matches. Not all rows give a size; the values are once, few, many and, for expanded clones, a class.

D gene: TRBD1
J gene: TRBJ2-1
clone size: .
V gene: TRBV27
CDR3 protein: CASTKTGPNYNEQFF
CDR3 DNA: TGTGCCAGCACCAAGACAGGGCCGAACTACAATGAGCAGTTCTTC

D gene: .
J gene: TRBJ2-5
clone size: .
V gene: TRBV11-2
CDR3 protein: CASSSLLIRETQYF
CDR3 DNA: TGTGCCAGCAGCTCCCTTCTGATTCGGGAGACCCAGTACTTC

D gene: TRBD2
J gene: TRBJ2-5
clone size: .
V gene: TRBV5-4
CDR3 protein: CASSRGLAEETQYF
CDR3 DNA: TGTGCCAGCAGCAGGGGACTAGCGGAAGAGACCCAGTACTTC

D gene: TRBD1
J gene: TRBJ1-3
clone size: .
V gene: TRBV2
CDR3 protein: CASSSRDRGENTIYF
CDR3 DNA: TGTGCCAGCAGCTCCCGGGACAGGGGAGAAAACACCATATATTTT

D gene: .
J gene: TRBJ1-5
clone size: once
V gene: TRBV6-5
CDR3 protein: CASSLSFNSNQPQHF
CDR3 DNA: TGTGCCAGCAGCCTGTCGTTTAATAGCAATCAGCCCCAGCATTTT

D gene: .
J gene: TRBJ1-5
clone size: .
V gene: TRBV2
CDR3 protein: CASSETGNSNQPQHF
CDR3 DNA: TGTGCCAGCAGCGAAACAGGAAATAGCAATCAGCCCCAGCATTTT

D gene: TRBD1
J gene: TRBJ1-5
clone size: .
V gene: TRBV19
CDR3 protein: CASSPNRQGGNQPQHF
CDR3 DNA: TGTGCCAGTAGCCCTAATAGACAGGGGGGAAATCAGCCCCAGCATTTT

D gene: .
J gene: TRBJ1-4
clone size: .
V gene: TRBV6-2/TRBV6-3
CDR3 protein: CASSPGTSYEKLFF
CDR3 DNA: TGTGCCAGCAGTCCAGGGACATCTTATGAAAAACTGTTTTTT

D gene: .
J gene: TRBJ1-2
clone size: .
V gene: TRBV29-1
CDR3 protein: CSVGMGQSYGYTF
CDR3 DNA: TGCAGCGTCGGAATGGGCCAGAGCTATGGCTACACCTTC

D gene: TRBD2
J gene: TRBJ2-3
clone size: .
V gene: TRBV9
CDR3 protein: CASSVGLAGAAQYF
CDR3 DNA: TGTGCCAGCAGCGTAGGGCTAGCGGGGGCTGCGCAGTATTTT

D gene: TRBD2
J gene: TRBJ2-1
clone size: .
V gene: TRBV5-4
CDR3 protein: CASSSGGGGPLNEQFF
CDR3 DNA: TGTGCCAGCAGCTCCGGGGGGGGAGGACCCCTCAATGAGCAGTTCTTC

D gene: .
J gene: TRBJ1-5
clone size: .
V gene: TRBV30
CDR3 protein: CAWATDSNQPQHF
CDR3 DNA: TGTGCCTGGGCGACAGATAGCAATCAGCCCCAGCATTTT

D gene: TRBD1
J gene: TRBJ2-1
clone size: .
V gene: TRBV10-3
CDR3 protein: CAISEEGQGGNEQFF
CDR3 DNA: TGTGCCATCAGTGAGGAGGGACAGGGCGGCAATGAGCAGTTCTTC

D gene: .
J gene: TRBJ1-1
clone size: .
V gene: TRBV6-1
CDR3 protein: CASSELRAEGAFF
CDR3 DNA: TGTGCCAGCAGTGAATTAAGGGCGGAGGGGGCTTTCTTT

D gene: .
J gene: TRBJ1-1
clone size: .
V gene: TRBV5-5
CDR3 protein: CASSLGPVNTEAFF
CDR3 DNA: TGTGCCAGCAGCTTGGGGCCCGTGAACACTGAAGCTTTCTTT

D gene: .
J gene: TRBJ1-2
clone size: .
V gene: TRBV5-4
CDR3 protein: CASSFATANYGYTF
CDR3 DNA: TGTGCCAGCAGCTTTGCGACAGCTAACTATGGCTACACCTTC

D gene: .
J gene: TRBJ1-5
clone size: .
V gene: TRBV24-1
CDR3 protein: CATSNAGQPQHF
CDR3 DNA: TGTGCCACCAGTAACGCGGGTCAGCCCCAGCATTTT

D gene: .
J gene: TRBJ1-2
clone size: .
V gene: TRBV9
CDR3 protein: CASRGDRNFYGYTF
CDR3 DNA: TGTGCCAGCAGGGGCGACAGGAACTTCTATGGCTACACCTTC

D gene: .
J gene: TRBJ1-1
clone size: few
V gene: TRBV6-2/TRBV6-3
CDR3 protein: CASSYSRDLMNTEAFF
CDR3 DNA: TGTGCCAGCAGTTACTCCCGGGATTTAATGAACACTGAAGCTTTCTTT

D gene: .
J gene: TRBJ1-1
clone size: .
V gene: TRBV9
CDR3 protein: CASRKGLSDTEAFF
CDR3 DNA: TGTGCCAGCAGAAAGGGGCTATCGGACACTGAAGCTTTCTTT

D gene: TRBD1
J gene: TRBJ2-5
clone size: .
V gene: TRBV18
CDR3 protein: CASSPGTGETQYF
CDR3 DNA: TGTGCCAGCTCACCGGGGACAGGGGAGACCCAGTACTTC

D gene: TRBD1
J gene: TRBJ2-7
clone size: .
V gene: TRBV5-1
CDR3 protein: CASSPGQGATYEQYF
CDR3 DNA: TGCGCCAGCAGCCCCGGACAGGGGGCTACCTACGAGCAGTACTTC

D gene: .
J gene: TRBJ2-7
clone size: .
V gene: TRBV5-6
CDR3 protein: CASSSTREQYF
CDR3 DNA: TGTGCCAGCAGCTCCACTCGGGAGCAGTACTTC

D gene: TRBD1
J gene: TRBJ1-2
clone size: once
V gene: TRBV19
CDR3 protein: CASSIVTGDGYTF
CDR3 DNA: TGTGCCAGTAGTATAGTGACAGGGGATGGCTACACCTTC

D gene: .
J gene: TRBJ2-7
clone size: .
V gene: TRBV14
CDR3 protein: CASSQEVRGAEQYF
CDR3 DNA: TGTGCCAGCAGCCAAGAGGTGCGGGGCGCCGAGCAGTACTTC

D gene: .
J gene: TRBJ2-1
clone size: .
V gene: TRBV5-1
CDR3 protein: CASNQAVTTEQFF
CDR3 DNA: TGCGCCAGCAACCAGGCTGTCACGACCGAGCAGTTCTTC

D gene: TRBD2
J gene: TRBJ2-7
clone size: .
V gene: TRBV29-1
CDR3 protein: CSVAASGGFYEQYF
CDR3 DNA: TGCAGCGTTGCGGCTAGCGGGGGTTTCTACGAGCAGTACTTC

D gene: TRBD2
J gene: TRBJ2-3
clone size: few
V gene: TRBV7-9
CDR3 protein: CASSLKGGGSTDTQYF
CDR3 DNA: TGTGCCAGCAGCTTAAAGGGCGGGGGTAGCACAGATACGCAGTATTTT

D gene: TRBD1
J gene: TRBJ2-7
clone size: .
V gene: TRBV18
CDR3 protein: CASSPPVRTGGEQYF
CDR3 DNA: TGTGCCAGCTCACCACCGGTAAGGACAGGGGGCGAGCAGTACTTC

D gene: TRBD2
J gene: TRBJ2-2
clone size: once
V gene: TRBV5-4
CDR3 protein: CASSPESSGTGELFF
CDR3 DNA: TGTGCCAGCAGCCCTGAGTCTAGCGGCACCGGGGAGCTGTTTTTT

D gene: TRBD1
J gene: TRBJ1-1
clone size: .
V gene: TRBV5-1
CDR3 protein: CASGRGRGDTEAFF
CDR3 DNA: TGCGCCAGCGGCAGGGGGCGCGGGGACACTGAAGCTTTCTTT

D gene: TRBD1
J gene: TRBJ2-1
clone size: .
V gene: TRBV6-6
CDR3 protein: CASSFDRVAYNEQFF
CDR3 DNA: TGTGCCAGCAGTTTCGACAGGGTGGCCTACAATGAGCAGTTCTTC

D gene: TRBD1
J gene: TRBJ2-4
clone size: few
V gene: TRBV27
CDR3 protein: CASSSRDSLDIQYF
CDR3 DNA: TGTGCCAGCAGTTCAAGGGACAGCTTGGACATTCAGTACTTC

D gene: TRBD1
J gene: TRBJ2-7
clone size: .
V gene: TRBV18
CDR3 protein: CASSEGQGGSYEQYF
CDR3 DNA: TGTGCCAGCTCAGAGGGACAGGGGGGCTCCTACGAGCAGTACTTC

D gene: TRBD1
J gene: TRBJ1-3
clone size: few
V gene: TRBV30
CDR3 protein: CAWGTGSPGNTIYF
CDR3 DNA: TGTGCCTGGGGGACAGGGAGCCCTGGAAACACCATATATTTT

D gene: .
J gene: TRBJ1-2
clone size: few
V gene: TRBV6-1
CDR3 protein: CASSEPMGGSYGYTF
CDR3 DNA: TGTGCCAGCAGTGAGCCGATGGGGGGTAGCTATGGCTACACCTTC

D gene: .
J gene: TRBJ2-7
clone size: .
V gene: TRBV27
CDR3 protein: CASSLGSPYEQYF
CDR3 DNA: TGTGCCAGCAGTTTAGGCTCTCCCTACGAGCAGTACTTC

D gene: .
J gene: TRBJ1-2
clone size: .
V gene: TRBV15
CDR3 protein: CATSRGQLYGYTF
CDR3 DNA: TGTGCCACCAGCAGAGGTCAGTTATATGGCTACACCTTC

D gene: TRBD1
J gene: TRBJ1-6
clone size: .
V gene: TRBV2
CDR3 protein: CASRTGGSNSPLHF
CDR3 DNA: TGTGCCAGCAGAACAGGGGGCTCGAATTCACCCCTCCACTTT

D gene: TRBD2
J gene: TRBJ2-1
clone size: .
V gene: TRBV29-1
CDR3 protein: CSGQRGYSYNEQFF
CDR3 DNA: TGCAGCGGTCAGCGGGGGTACTCCTACAATGAGCAGTTCTTC

D gene: TRBD1
J gene: TRBJ1-1
clone size: .
V gene: TRBV2
CDR3 protein: CASSPQQGARAFF
CDR3 DNA: TGTGCCAGCAGCCCCCAACAGGGGGCGCGGGCTTTCTTT

D gene: .
J gene: TRBJ2-3
clone size: .
V gene: TRBV28
CDR3 protein: CASSSLSSTDTQYF
CDR3 DNA: TGTGCCAGCAGTTCCTTATCTAGCACAGATACGCAGTATTTT

D gene: .
J gene: TRBJ1-6
clone size: .
V gene: TRBV6-5
CDR3 protein: CASSYYQGRSPLHF
CDR3 DNA: TGTGCCAGCAGTTACTATCAGGGCAGATCACCCCTCCACTTT

D gene: TRBD1
J gene: TRBJ2-1
clone size: once
V gene: TRBV27
CDR3 protein: CASSVQGAYEQFF
CDR3 DNA: TGTGCCAGCAGCGTACAGGGGGCTTATGAGCAGTTCTTC

D gene: .
J gene: TRBJ1-1
clone size: .
V gene: TRBV20-1
CDR3 protein: CSARLGAVPFF
CDR3 DNA: TGCAGTGCTAGGCTGGGGGCTGTCCCTTTCTTT

D gene: .
J gene: TRBJ1-2
clone size: .
V gene: TRBV10-1
CDR3 protein: CASSASSTGGVNGYTF
CDR3 DNA: TGCGCCAGCAGTGCGTCCTCGACAGGTGGGGTGAATGGCTACACCTTC

D gene: .
J gene: TRBJ2-7
clone size: .
V gene: TRBV30
CDR3 protein: CAWSRGLGSYEQYF
CDR3 DNA: TGTGCCTGGAGTAGGGGCTTGGGGTCCTACGAGCAGTACTTC

D gene: TRBD1
J gene: TRBJ1-4
clone size: few
V gene: TRBV2
CDR3 protein: CASTPGQGWEKLFF
CDR3 DNA: TGTGCCAGCACCCCGGGACAGGGGTGGGAAAAACTGTTTTTT